This T cell receptor (beta chain) derives from a study of post-analysis software for immune sequencing data. Study-level information: The cohort encompassed relapsing-remitting, secondary progressive and progressive-relapsing multiple sclerosis disease courses. Study-wide results and caveats: Significantly lower normalized Chao1 diversity was seen in multiple sclerosis patients than in controls. Controls showed lower frequencies than patients for several TRBV segments, and TRBV5-6, TRBV5-1 and TRBV20-1 were among these. Strong co-clustering by F measure linked samples that shared a preparation batch.

The CDR3 extends over 14 amino acids. The germline CDR1 and CDR2 sequences are DFQATT and SNEGSKA (reference sequence). The ends lost 3 bases at V and 4 bases at J; junction bases unmatched: 8. The TCR beta cDNA libraries carried unique molecular identifiers. A population of 1 to 10 million T cells gave rise to about half a million cDNA molecules. In TCRdb, the PCR reads were re-called with MiXCR into one record per CDR3 protein. This sample yields roughly 730,000 distinct CDR3 sequences, of which roughly 29% are seen a single time; under 0.7% belongs to the top ten. This clonotype was observed a handful of times. The antigen is unknown.

This TCR derives from a girl aged 10 to 17 with multiple sclerosis. This rearrangement joins TRBV20-1 to TRBJ2-7; 8 nucleotides match TRBD2. Sequenced: blood. The CDR3 nucleotides are TGCAGTGCTAGTAGTTATGAGCGGGAGTACGAGCAGTACTTC. This encodes CSASSYEREYEQYF.